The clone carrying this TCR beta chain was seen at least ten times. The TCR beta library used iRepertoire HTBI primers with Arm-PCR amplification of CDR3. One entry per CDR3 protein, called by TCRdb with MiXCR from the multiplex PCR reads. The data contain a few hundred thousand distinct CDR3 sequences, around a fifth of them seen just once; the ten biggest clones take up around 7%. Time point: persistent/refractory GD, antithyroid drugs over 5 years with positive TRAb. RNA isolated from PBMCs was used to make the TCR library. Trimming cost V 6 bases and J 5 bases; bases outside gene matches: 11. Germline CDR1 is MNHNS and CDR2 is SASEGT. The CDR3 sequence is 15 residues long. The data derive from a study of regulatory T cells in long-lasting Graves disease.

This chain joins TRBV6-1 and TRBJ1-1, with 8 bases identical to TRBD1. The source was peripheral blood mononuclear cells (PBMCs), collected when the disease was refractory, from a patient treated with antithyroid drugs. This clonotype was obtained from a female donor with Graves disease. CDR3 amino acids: CASRFPGQGQTEAFF. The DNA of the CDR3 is TGTGCCAGCAGATTCCCCGGACAGGGCCAAACTGAAGCTTTCTTT.